This T cell receptor beta chain was sequenced for a study of graft-versus-host responses after intestinal transplantation. In the study overall: Recipients across the board were started on anti-thymocyte globulin induction, then kept on tacrolimus and steroids for around three years. General study findings and limits: Some GvH clones appeared in ileal mucosa or blood before recipient bone marrow. Declines in HvG clones occurring early post-transplant were associated with peak circulating GvH clone levels. Within the allografts of patients who had graft-donor T cell macrochimerism, graft-versus-host to host-versus-graft clonal ratios were high.

A note on this clone: What it binds is unknown.

The CDR3 spans 15 residues. Trimming pared 0 bases from V and 6 bases from J, leaving 13 bases between. The germline gives CDR1 LNHNV, CDR2 YYDKDF (reference sequence). Using immunoSEQ multiplex PCR, the repertoire was profiled, and TCRdb retains in-frame clones only, with some absent. Of approximately 88,000 clones listed, about 94% are singletons. The chain has TRBV15 and TRBJ2-3, with D uncertain. Sequences were derived from unstimulated CD4+ T cells sorted from spleen or lymph node cells, sampled before transplant. The sequence derives from a human donor who was the organ donor for an intestinal transplant. The CDR3 DNA is TGTGCCACCAGCAGAGATCTCAACTCAGCGGATACGCAGTATTTT. It specifies CATSRDLNSADTQYF.